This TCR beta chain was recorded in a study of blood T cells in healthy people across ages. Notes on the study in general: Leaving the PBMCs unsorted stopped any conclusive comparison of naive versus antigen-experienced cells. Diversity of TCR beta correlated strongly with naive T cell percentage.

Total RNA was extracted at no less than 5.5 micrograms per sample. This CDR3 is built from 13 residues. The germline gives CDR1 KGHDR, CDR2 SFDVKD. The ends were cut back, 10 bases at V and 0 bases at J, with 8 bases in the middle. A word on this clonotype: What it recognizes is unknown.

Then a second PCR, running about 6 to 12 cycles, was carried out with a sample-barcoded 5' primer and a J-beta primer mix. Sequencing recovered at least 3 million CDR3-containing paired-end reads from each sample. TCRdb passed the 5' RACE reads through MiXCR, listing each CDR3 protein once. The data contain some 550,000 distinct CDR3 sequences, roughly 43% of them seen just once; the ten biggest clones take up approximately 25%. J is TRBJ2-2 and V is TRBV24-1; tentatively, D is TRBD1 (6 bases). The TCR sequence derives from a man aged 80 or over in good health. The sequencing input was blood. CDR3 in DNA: TGTGCCACGGGACAAACGAACACCGGGGAGCTGTTTTTT. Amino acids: CATGQTNTGELFF.